This T cell receptor beta chain was sequenced for a study of blood T cell repertoires in COVID-19. Libraries were prepared by immunoSEQ multiplex PCR; TCRdb keeps only in-frame clonotypes and omits some of them. The table shows tens of thousands of clones, with about 91% occurring only once. V gave up 6 bases and J gave up 4 bases, with 15 bases separating them. The CDR3 has 14 residues. CDR1 MDHEN and CDR2 SYDVKM come from the germline V gene. The sequence was collected from a man in his 60s with acute or convalescent COVID-19. The V gene is TRBV28, the J gene TRBJ1-1; TRBD1 might be the D (5 bases). The material sequenced was peripheral blood. This CDR3 is CASSSRVTGTEAFF. In nucleotides, the CDR3 is TGTGCCAGCAGCTCCAGGGTAACGGGCACTGAAGCTTTCTTT.